There are many counts of the clone carrying this T cell receptor (beta chain). As yet, its antigen is unknown. The entry originates in a study of T-cell reconstitution after alpha-beta-depleted transplantation in children. Study-wide points: The study traced high day-60 TCRbeta diversity in some patients to surviving recipient T cells and thymic progenitors. Several hundred rapidly expanded clones from non-depleted graft cells reportedly supplied alpha-beta T cells about two months post-transplant. A year had passed since transplant, and T-cell counts and diversity by then came mostly from newly produced T cells.

Molecular barcoding with unique molecular identifiers was used for the TCRbeta library. A single record per CDR3 protein comes from TCRdb applying MiXCR to the PCR reads. The sample includes 97,000 or so distinct CDR3 sequences, about 6% of them seen just once. CDR3 length equals 15 residues. Trimming removed 5 bases from V and 8 bases from J, with 21 bases in between. Germline CDR1 and CDR2: SQVTM and ANQGSEA. The sample in question was PBMCs, mostly from graft donor cells, obtained 60 days after TCRalphabeta/CD19-depleted stem cell transplant. The clonotype comes from a female patient aged 2-15 years who had a stem cell transplant for Fanconi anemia, so the T cells may come from the graft donor. The chain carries TRBV29-1 and TRBJ1-4, with D unclear. CDR3 loop: CSVRSYLEGPEKLFF. In DNA, the CDR3 is TGCAGCGTTCGTAGCTACCTCGAGGGCCCCGAAAAACTGTTTTTT.